What follows are 30 T cell receptor beta chains derived from one specimen sequenced in a study of blood T cell repertoires in COVID-19. Libraries were prepared by immunoSEQ multiplex PCR; TCRdb keeps only in-frame clonotypes and omits some of them. The data contain 250,000 to 350,000 clones, 75% to 90% of them singletons. Input material: peripheral blood. The receptors stem from a man younger than 40 with acute or convalescent COVID-19.

This rearrangement joins TRBV10-1 to TRBJ2-3; TRBD2 agrees at 12 bases. The CDR3 contains 19 residues. CDR1 WNHNN and CDR2 SYGVQD come from the germline V gene (reference sequence). Trimming cost V 6 bases and J 0 bases; bases outside gene matches: 13. DNA for the CDR3: TGCGCCAGCAGGAAACGGACTAGCGGGGAGCGCCCTAGCACAGATACGCAGTATTTT. Its translation: CASRKRTSGERPSTDTQYF.

This clone appeared once. This chain links TRBV14 with TRBJ2-7; 11 nucleotides line up with TRBD2. The CDR3 spans 15 residues. Unmatched junction bases numbered 8, after V lost 4 bases and J lost 6 bases. In germline, CDR1 is SGHDN, CDR2 FVKESK. CDR3 nucleotides: TGTGCCAGCAGCCTACTAGCGGGAGCTCAGGGCGAGCAGTACTTC. Its protein product is CASSLLAGAQGEQYF.

The gene calls are TRBV27 and TRBJ2-1; 11 bases fit TRBD1. The V and J ends lost 5 bases and 5 bases, in that order; junction bases with no gene match: 5. The germline CDR1 and CDR2 sequences are MNHEY and SMNVEV (reference sequence). This CDR3 has 15 residues. CDR3 protein: CASSRRDRGNNEQFF. The CDR3 DNA sequence: TGTGCCAGCAGTCGCCGGGACAGGGGGAACAATGAGCAGTTCTTC.

The chain has TRBV5-1 and TRBJ2-3; D gene ambiguous. The CDR3 runs 18 residues. Trimming stripped 0 bases from V and 2 bases from J, with 19 bases between. Germline V gives CDR1 SGHRS, CDR2 YFSETQ. DNA for the CDR3: TGCGCCAGCAGCTTGGTTGTTGAGACCACAGTAAACACAGATACGCAGTATTTT. Amino acids: CASSLVVETTVNTDTQYF.

This chain connects TRBV30 to TRBJ2-7; D gene uncertain. This CDR3 contains 13 residues. Germline-derived CDR1 and CDR2 are GTSNPN and SVGIG (reference sequence). V gave up 0 bases and J gave up 4 bases, with 10 bases separating them. CDR3 sequence (DNA): TGTGCCTGGAGTGTGCCCCCTATTTACGAGCAGTACTTC. Amino acids: CAWSVPPIYEQYF.

The rearrangement joins TRBV2 to TRBJ2-7, with TRBD2 as a possible D gene (6 bases). V was trimmed by 1 base and J by 4 bases, leaving 26 bases between them. The CDR3 has 19 residues. Germline V gives CDR1 SNHLY, CDR2 FYNNEI. The CDR3 here is CASSEEEGRGRSHPYEQYF. DNA for the CDR3: TGTGCCAGCAGTGAAGAGGAGGGACGGGGGAGGTCCCATCCTTACGAGCAGTACTTC. The full variable domain, rest sourced from reference TRBV2 and TRBJ2-7, is EPEVTQTPSHQVTQMGQEVILRCVPISNHLYFYWYRQILGQKVEFLVSFYNNEISEKSEIFDDQFSVERPDGSNFTLKIRSTKLEDSAMYFCASSEEEGRGRSHPYEQYFGPGTRLTVT.

The DNA of the CDR3 is TGTGCCAGCAGTTTTAGTAACGGTTACGAGCAGTACTTC. Protein sequence: CASSFSNGYEQYF. The gene calls are TRBV27 and TRBJ2-7, with D unresolved. This CDR3 has 13 amino acids. Trimming left V 3 bases short and J 4 bases short, with 10 bases between. The germline gives CDR1 MNHEY, CDR2 SMNVEV (reference sequence).

This chain connects TRBV6-5 to TRBJ2-2, with TRBD1 as a possible D gene (5 bases). Per germline, CDR1 MNHEY and CDR2 SVGAGI. The CDR3 spans 16 residues. Trimming left V 0 bases short and J 5 bases short, with 13 bases between. CDR3 residues: CASSYSGQGGTGELFF. The CDR3 coding sequence is TGTGCCAGCAGTTACTCGGGGCAGGGTGGTACCGGGGAGCTGTTTTTT.

The chain recombines TRBV20-1 with TRBJ1-1; no reliable D call. Deletions cut 7 bases from V and 0 bases from J, with 6 bases between. Per the germline V gene, CDR1 is DFQATT and CDR2 is SNEGSKA (reference sequence). This CDR3 has 11 amino acids. CDR3 protein: CSGGVNTEAFF. In nucleotides, the CDR3 is TGCAGTGGAGGAGTGAACACTGAAGCTTTCTTT.

This chain links TRBV4-1 with TRBJ2-5; no clear D. Between the trimmed V and J ends, which lost 1 base and 3 bases, there was a span of 12 bases. Looked up from germline, CDR1 is MGHRA and CDR2 is YSYEKL. This CDR3 has 15 residues. The CDR3 DNA reads TGCGCCAGCAGCCAAGCCGCGACTTCCAAAGAGACCCAGTACTTC. This translates into CASSQAATSKETQYF.

This clone was picked up one time. This chain joins TRBV2 and TRBJ1-1; D gene unclear. With 8 bases removed from V and 1 base from J, the gap between germline ends came to 14 bases. The CDR3 contains 14 residues. Looked up from germline, CDR1 is SNHLY and CDR2 is FYNNEI. CDR3 loop: CASHFDGRNTEAFF. The DNA for the CDR3 is TGTGCCAGCCATTTCGATGGGCGGAACACTGAAGCTTTCTTT.

The chain has TRBV2 and TRBJ1-5; D is possibly TRBD1 (6 bases). Trimming removed 5 bases at V and 4 bases at J, with 6 bases between. CDR1 is SNHLY and CDR2 is FYNNEI in the germline V gene. The length of the CDR3 is 12 residues. The DNA for the CDR3 is TGTGCCAGCAGTCAGGGGAATCAGCCCCAGCATTTT. It specifies CASSQGNQPQHF.

The chain employs TRBV30 and TRBJ2-1, with D tentatively TRBD2 (7 bases). Per the germline V gene, CDR1 is GTSNPN and CDR2 is SVGIG (reference sequence). The CDR3 length is 13 residues. The CDR3: CARRGTMNPVQFF. The CDR3 nucleotides are TGTGCACGGAGGGGGACTATGAATCCCGTGCAGTTCTTC.

V gene TRBV6-5 combines with J gene TRBJ1-2; perhaps TRBD1 as D (6 bases). V was shortened by 5 bases and J by 3 bases, with 13 bases between the two germline ends. CDR1 MNHEY and CDR2 SVGAGI come from the germline V gene. CDR3 size: 14 residues. This chain's CDR3 is CASSNPRQDYGYTF. The CDR3 DNA reads TGTGCCAGCAGTAACCCAAGACAGGACTATGGCTACACCTTC.

The chain employs TRBV27 and TRBJ1-2; 8 nucleotides align to TRBD1. CDR1 is MNHEY, CDR2 SMNVEV, per germline (reference sequence). V shed 2 bases and J 8 bases; nucleotides not matched to a gene: 4. The CDR3 is 13 residues long. CDR3 region: CASSLIQGDGYTF. CDR3 DNA: TGTGCCAGCAGTTTAATACAGGGGGACGGCTACACCTTC.

This chain joins TRBV3-1 (or the pseudogene TRBV3-2) and TRBJ1-2; perhaps TRBD1 as D (6 bases). CDR1 and CDR2 (germline): LGHDT, YNNKEL (reference sequence). The CDR3 totals 15 residues. With 2 bases removed from V and 5 bases from J, the gap between germline ends came to 15 bases. The DNA of the CDR3 is TGTGCCAGCAGCCAAACTTGGAGGGGGGGTTATGGCTACACCTTC. Its translation is CASSQTWRGGYGYTF.

J is TRBJ2-5 and V is TRBV6-6; D might be TRBD1 (6 bases). The germline V gene has CDR1 MNHNY and CDR2 SVGAGI (reference sequence). Trimming took 9 bases from V and 5 from J, leaving 13 bases between them. This CDR3 contains 12 residues. DNA for the CDR3: TGTGCCAGTACCTACAGGGACGAGACCCAGTACTTC. Residues: CASTYRDETQYF.

V and J are TRBV29-1 and TRBJ1-1; possible D gene TRBD1, 5 bases. With 2 bases removed from V and 6 bases from J, the gap between germline ends came to 13 bases. CDR1 and CDR2 from the germline V gene are SQVTM and ANQGSEA. The CDR3 sequence is 13 residues long. The CDR3 here is CSVEKGLGAEAFF. In nucleotides, the CDR3 is TGCAGCGTTGAAAAGGGGCTAGGGGCTGAAGCTTTCTTT.

The V call is TRBV2, the J call TRBJ2-2, with 14 bases aligning to TRBD2. CDR1 and CDR2 from the germline V gene are SNHLY and FYNNEI. The CDR3 totals 16 residues. Unmatched junction bases numbered 6, after V lost 5 bases and J lost 7 bases. The CDR3 DNA is TGTGCCAGCAGTCACCCGGGACTAGCGGGAGTCGGGGAGCTGTTTTTT. Translated: CASSHPGLAGVGELFF.

The chain combines TRBV13 with TRBJ2-5; TRBD1 matches at 7 bases. The V gene end was trimmed by 6 bases and the J gene end by 1 base; junction bases not matched to a gene: 11. Germline-derived CDR1 and CDR2 are PRHDT and FYEKMQ (reference sequence). The CDR3 totals 16 residues. CDR3 residues: CASSNTGTETQETQYF. CDR3 coding DNA: TGTGCCAGCAGTAACACCGGGACAGAGACCCAAGAGACCCAGTACTTC.

This clone occurred a few times. This sequence joins TRBV5-4 and TRBJ1-1, with a possible D match to TRBD1 (5 bases). V lost 0 bases and J 4 bases, leaving 7 bases between the germline ends. The germline CDR1 and CDR2 sequences are SGHNT and YYREEE (reference sequence). The CDR3 loop spans 13 amino acids. The CDR3 reads CASSLGGVTEAFF. In DNA, the CDR3 is TGTGCCAGCAGCTTGGGGGGGGTCACTGAAGCTTTCTTT.

The gene calls are TRBV18 and TRBJ2-1, with TRBD2 as a possible D gene (6 bases). This CDR3 comprises 17 residues. Looked up from germline, CDR1 is KGHSH and CDR2 is LQKENI. Trimming cost V 4 bases and J 0 bases, with 16 bases left between them. The CDR3 sequence: CASSLTLARSSYNEQFF. CDR3 DNA: TGTGCCAGCTCACTCACCCTAGCGAGGTCCTCCTACAATGAGCAGTTCTTC.

The chain uses TRBV9 and TRBJ2-4; weak D call: TRBD2 (6 bases). This CDR3 has 17 residues. Germline V gene lookup returns CDR1 SGDLS and CDR2 YYNGEE. V was clipped by 4 bases and J by 9 bases, with 26 bases between them. This chain's CDR3 is CASSLAPGDSSGSIQYF. For the CDR3, the DNA is TGTGCCAGCAGCCTCGCCCCGGGGGACTCCTCAGGTAGCATTCAGTACTTC.

This clone has only one observation. The chain uses TRBV19 and TRBJ1-6; TRBD1 matches 8 bases. Germline V CDR1 and CDR2: LNHDA, SQIVND (reference sequence). Trimming cost V 6 bases and J 6 bases; bases outside gene matches: 4. The CDR3 length is 14 residues. CDR3 loop: CASSRDRLNSPLHF. As DNA, the CDR3 is TGTGCCAGTAGCCGGGACAGGCTTAATTCACCCCTCCACTTT.

The J gene is TRBJ2-1, the V gene TRBV28; 9 bases align to TRBD1. The germline gives CDR1 MDHEN, CDR2 SYDVKM. The CDR3 sequence is 15 residues long. The junction had 9 bases not matched to a gene; V was cut back by 6 bases and J by 6 bases. The CDR3 is CASSSGTGPINEQFF. DNA for the CDR3: TGTGCCAGCAGCTCCGGGACAGGGCCCATCAATGAGCAGTTCTTC.

The chain employs TRBV5-5 and TRBJ1-5; D gene unclear. This CDR3 spans 14 amino acids. From germline, CDR1 is SGHKS and CDR2 YYEKEE (reference sequence). V shed 1 base and J shed 5 bases, with 10 bases lying between them. CDR3 region: CASSLLQADQPQHF. CDR3 DNA: TGTGCCAGCAGCTTGCTGCAGGCCGATCAGCCCCAGCATTTT.

This clone was counted once. This chain uses TRBV10-2 with TRBJ2-3; D not certain. The V gene lost 3 bases and the J gene lost 3 bases, with 13 bases spanning the gap. The CDR3 runs 15 residues. Germline V gene lookup returns CDR1 WSHSY and CDR2 SAAADI. The CDR3 spells CASSDSGLITDTQYF. DNA of the CDR3: TGCGCCAGCAGTGATTCGGGTTTGATAACAGATACGCAGTATTTT.

In its sample, this clone was seen a few times. The V gene is TRBV15, the J gene TRBJ2-7; D call uncertain. Trimming cost V 1 base and J 6 bases, with 7 bases left between them. The V gene's germline CDR1 is LNHNV and CDR2 YYDKDF (reference sequence). This CDR3 is 12 amino acids long. DNA for the CDR3: TGTGCCACCAGCAGAGCGTTCAGCGAGCAGTACTTC. Residues: CATSRAFSEQYF.

The chain employs TRBV6-1 and TRBJ2-3; the match to TRBD2 covers 8 bases. J gave up 5 bases and V 1 base, and 5 bases lay outside the gene matches. The CDR3 runs to 15 residues. CDR1 and CDR2 from the germline V gene are MNHNS and SASEGT. CDR3 loop: CASSEVPGGGDTQYF. In DNA, the CDR3 is TGTGCCAGCAGTGAAGTACCGGGGGGGGGAGATACGCAGTATTTT.

V and J are TRBV6-6 and TRBJ1-5, with D maybe TRBD1 (6 bases). Germline lookup yields CDR1 MNHNY and CDR2 SVGAGI (reference sequence). The CDR3 totals 15 residues. Trimming shortened V by 10 bases and J by 3 bases, and 19 bases separated the two germline ends. The chain's CDR3 is CATLHNDRPNQPQHF. CDR3 nucleotide sequence: TGTGCCACCCTACACAACGACAGGCCCAATCAGCCCCAGCATTTT.